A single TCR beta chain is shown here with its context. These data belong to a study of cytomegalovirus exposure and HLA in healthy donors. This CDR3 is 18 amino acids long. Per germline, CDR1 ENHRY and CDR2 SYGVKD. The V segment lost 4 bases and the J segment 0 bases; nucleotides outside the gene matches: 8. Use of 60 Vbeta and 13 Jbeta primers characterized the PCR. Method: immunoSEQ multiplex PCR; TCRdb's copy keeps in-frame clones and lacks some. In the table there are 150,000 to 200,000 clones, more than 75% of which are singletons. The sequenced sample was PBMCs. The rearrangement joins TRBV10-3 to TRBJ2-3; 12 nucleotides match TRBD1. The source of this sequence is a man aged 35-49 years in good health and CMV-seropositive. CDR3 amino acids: CAISGRDRGPDSTDTQYF. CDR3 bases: TGTGCCATCAGTGGCCGGGACAGGGGGCCGGATAGCACAGATACGCAGTATTTT.